This is a list of T cell receptor beta chains from one sample in a study of shared clonotypes between healthy human individuals. Data came from immunoSEQ multiplex PCR; TCRdb stores just in-frame clones and leaves some out. The sample holds around 610,000 clones, 95% to 97% seen once. Sample: naive CD8+ T cells sorted from blood. Receptors originate from a woman in her 30s in good health. The CDR3 runs from the conserved cysteine through the conserved F or W. The order of the fields is D gene, CDR3 length, J gene, V gene, clone size, CDR3 DNA, CDR3 protein. The D gene is left open where the match is weak. Clone size, where shown, is once, few, many, or a class for clones that have expanded.

d_gene: NA
len: 15
j_gene: TRBJ2-7
v_gene: TRBV27
abundance: NA
CDR3nt: TGTGCCAGCAGTTTAAGTCCTAGCAGTTCCTACGAGCAGTACTTC
CDR3aa: CASSLSPSSSYEQYF

d_gene: NA
len: 12
j_gene: TRBJ2-1
v_gene: TRBV2
abundance: NA
CDR3nt: TGTGCCAGCAGGGATGCGGGGCATGAGCAGTTCTTC
CDR3aa: CASRDAGHEQFF

d_gene: TRBD2
len: 15
j_gene: TRBJ2-1
v_gene: TRBV9
abundance: NA
CDR3nt: TGTGCCAGCAGCACCCGGACTAGCACCTACAATGAGCAGTTCTTC
CDR3aa: CASSTRTSTYNEQFF

d_gene: NA
len: 13
j_gene: TRBJ2-1
v_gene: TRBV2
abundance: NA
CDR3nt: TGTGCCAGTCTTTCTAGCTCCTACAATGAGCAGTTCTTC
CDR3aa: CASLSSSYNEQFF

d_gene: TRBD1
len: 15
j_gene: TRBJ2-7
v_gene: TRBV5-1
abundance: NA
CDR3nt: TGCGCCAGCAGTCTTAGACAGGGGGCCTCCTACGAGCAGTACTTC
CDR3aa: CASSLRQGASYEQYF

d_gene: TRBD2
len: 16
j_gene: TRBJ2-7
v_gene: TRBV10-1
abundance: NA
CDR3nt: TGCGCCAGCAGTGAACTAGCGGGAGGGCCTGTCCACGAGCAGTACTTC
CDR3aa: CASSELAGGPVHEQYF

d_gene: TRBD1
len: 15
j_gene: TRBJ1-5
v_gene: TRBV28
abundance: NA
CDR3nt: TGTGCCAGCAGTTTTCTTGGACAGGGCAATCAGCCCCAGCATTTT
CDR3aa: CASSFLGQGNQPQHF

d_gene: NA
len: 13
j_gene: TRBJ2-2
v_gene: TRBV28
abundance: NA
CDR3nt: TGTGCCAGCAGTCCTTTCGCGACCGGGGAGCTGTTTTTT
CDR3aa: CASSPFATGELFF

d_gene: NA
len: 14
j_gene: TRBJ1-4
v_gene: TRBV7-8
abundance: NA
CDR3nt: TGTGCCAGCAGCTTAGAGTGGACCGATGAAAAACTGTTTTTT
CDR3aa: CASSLEWTDEKLFF

d_gene: NA
len: 18
j_gene: TRBJ1-5
v_gene: TRBV28
abundance: NA
CDR3nt: TGTGCCAGCAGGGGGGGCAGGGGCTATACTTATAGCAATCAGCCCCAGCATTTT
CDR3aa: CASRGGRGYTYSNQPQHF

d_gene: TRBD2
len: 16
j_gene: TRBJ2-3
v_gene: TRBV7-2
abundance: NA
CDR3nt: TGTGCCAGCAGCTTAGTAGGCGGGAGGGCCGCAGATACGCAGTATTTT
CDR3aa: CASSLVGGRAADTQYF

d_gene: NA
len: 15
j_gene: TRBJ1-2
v_gene: TRBV28
abundance: NA
CDR3nt: TGTGCCAGCAGTTTATTTGGAGCCGCTTCCTATGGCTACACCTTC
CDR3aa: CASSLFGAASYGYTF

d_gene: NA
len: 14
j_gene: TRBJ2-1
v_gene: TRBV7-9
abundance: NA
CDR3nt: TGTGCCAGCAGCAACTCGGGCTCCTACAATGAGCAGTTCTTC
CDR3aa: CASSNSGSYNEQFF

d_gene: NA
len: 14
j_gene: TRBJ2-7
v_gene: TRBV6-6
abundance: NA
CDR3nt: TGTGCCAGCAGCACGGAGGACACCCTCAACGAGCAGTACTTC
CDR3aa: CASSTEDTLNEQYF

d_gene: TRBD1
len: 13
j_gene: TRBJ2-7
v_gene: TRBV7-9
abundance: NA
CDR3nt: TGTGCCAGCAGCTTAAAAGCAGGGGGTGAGCAGTACTTC
CDR3aa: CASSLKAGGEQYF

d_gene: NA
len: 15
j_gene: TRBJ1-4
v_gene: TRBV27
abundance: NA
CDR3nt: TGTGCCAGCACCGAGGGGGGGGTGGCTAATGAAAAACTGTTTTTT
CDR3aa: CASTEGGVANEKLFF

d_gene: NA
len: 15
j_gene: TRBJ2-7
v_gene: TRBV9
abundance: NA
CDR3nt: TGTGCCAGCAGCGTAGCTGTCGGACTAACCTACGAGCAGTACTTC
CDR3aa: CASSVAVGLTYEQYF

d_gene: NA
len: 14
j_gene: TRBJ1-2
v_gene: TRBV27
abundance: NA
CDR3nt: TGTGCCAGCATCTTACCCCCTATGCTATATGGCTACACCTTC
CDR3aa: CASILPPMLYGYTF

d_gene: TRBD1
len: 16
j_gene: TRBJ2-5
v_gene: TRBV7-6
abundance: NA
CDR3nt: TGTGCCAGCAGCTTGGTTGCAGGGGGCGAGAAAAAGACCCAGTACTTC
CDR3aa: CASSLVAGGEKKTQYF

d_gene: NA
len: 14
j_gene: TRBJ1-1
v_gene: TRBV7-6
abundance: NA
CDR3nt: TGTGCCAGCACCCCGGGGACACCGAACACTGAAGCTTTCTTT
CDR3aa: CASTPGTPNTEAFF

d_gene: NA
len: 14
j_gene: TRBJ2-7
v_gene: TRBV28
abundance: NA
CDR3nt: TGTGCCAGCACCGAAGGTTTAGGGTCCCACGAGCAGTACTTC
CDR3aa: CASTEGLGSHEQYF

d_gene: NA
len: 12
j_gene: TRBJ2-7
v_gene: TRBV7-9
abundance: NA
CDR3nt: TGTGCCAGCAGCTTCGGGGGCGGCGAGCAGTACTTC
CDR3aa: CASSFGGGEQYF

d_gene: NA
len: 15
j_gene: TRBJ2-1
v_gene: TRBV9
abundance: once
CDR3nt: TGTGCCAGCAGCGTAGAGCCCTCGGGGGTGCTTGAGCAGTTCTTC
CDR3aa: CASSVEPSGVLEQFF

d_gene: NA
len: 19
j_gene: TRBJ1-2
v_gene: TRBV7-9
abundance: NA
CDR3nt: TGTGCCAGCAGCTTAGGGACAAATTCCGGGACGATGGAACGTGGTGGCTACACCTTC
CDR3aa: CASSLGTNSGTMERGGYTF

d_gene: NA
len: 11
j_gene: TRBJ1-1
v_gene: TRBV30
abundance: few
CDR3nt: TGTGCCTGGATTTACGGCACTGAAGCTTTCTTT
CDR3aa: CAWIYGTEAFF

d_gene: NA
len: 16
j_gene: TRBJ2-1
v_gene: TRBV19
abundance: NA
CDR3nt: TGTGCCAGTAGTATCCTACAGGGCAGCTCCTACAATGAGCAGTTCTTC
CDR3aa: CASSILQGSSYNEQFF

d_gene: TRBD2
len: 15
j_gene: TRBJ2-1
v_gene: TRBV19
abundance: NA
CDR3nt: TGTGCCAGTAGTATTACGCTAGCGGGAGGTTATGAGCAGTTCTTC
CDR3aa: CASSITLAGGYEQFF

d_gene: NA
len: 15
j_gene: TRBJ2-1
v_gene: TRBV19
abundance: NA
CDR3nt: TGTGCCAGTAGTATATCACAGGGTTGGTACAATGAGCAGTTCTTC
CDR3aa: CASSISQGWYNEQFF

d_gene: TRBD1
len: 18
j_gene: TRBJ1-1
v_gene: TRBV7-9
abundance: NA
CDR3nt: TGTGCCAGCAGCCCAATATTGGGACAGACGGGGAAGAACACTGAAGCTTTCTTT
CDR3aa: CASSPILGQTGKNTEAFF

d_gene: TRBD1
len: 13
j_gene: TRBJ2-3
v_gene: TRBV29-1
abundance: NA
CDR3nt: TGCAGCGTCCCCAGGGGGCTCCCAGATACGCAGTATTTT
CDR3aa: CSVPRGLPDTQYF

d_gene: NA
len: 16
j_gene: TRBJ1-1
v_gene: TRBV5-4
abundance: once
CDR3nt: TGTGCCAGCAGCTTCGAGTGGGGCCGCGCTAACACTGAAGCTTTCTTT
CDR3aa: CASSFEWGRANTEAFF

d_gene: NA
len: 14
j_gene: TRBJ1-1
v_gene: TRBV18
abundance: NA
CDR3nt: TGTGCCAGCTCACCACCGAAAACCTTACCAGGAGCTTTCTTT
CDR3aa: CASSPPKTLPGAFF

d_gene: NA
len: 14
j_gene: TRBJ2-1
v_gene: TRBV27
abundance: NA
CDR3nt: TGTGCCAGCAAGAGGAAGCCGGTCACGGATGAGCAGTTCTTC
CDR3aa: CASKRKPVTDEQFF

d_gene: NA
len: 13
j_gene: TRBJ2-7
v_gene: TRBV19
abundance: NA
CDR3nt: TGTGCCAGTAGCAGGGGGGTTATCTACGAGCAGTACTTC
CDR3aa: CASSRGVIYEQYF

d_gene: NA
len: 14
j_gene: TRBJ1-5
v_gene: TRBV4-1
abundance: few
CDR3nt: TGCGCCAGCAGCCAAGATTGGGAAACGGGGCCCCAGCATTTT
CDR3aa: CASSQDWETGPQHF

d_gene: NA
len: 12
j_gene: TRBJ2-7
v_gene: TRBV11-1
abundance: NA
CDR3nt: TGTGCCAGCAGCTTATCAGGTTACGAGCAGTACTTC
CDR3aa: CASSLSGYEQYF

d_gene: NA
len: 13
j_gene: TRBJ2-7
v_gene: TRBV5-5
abundance: NA
CDR3nt: TGTGCCAGCAGCCCTGACGGACAATACGAGCAGTACTTC
CDR3aa: CASSPDGQYEQYF

d_gene: NA
len: 14
j_gene: TRBJ1-1
v_gene: TRBV13
abundance: NA
CDR3nt: TGTGCCAGCAGCTTAAGAGGGGATAACACTGAAGCTTTCTTT
CDR3aa: CASSLRGDNTEAFF

d_gene: NA
len: 14
j_gene: TRBJ2-5
v_gene: TRBV19
abundance: NA
CDR3nt: TGTGCCAGTAGTATGGTAGCGGTCCAAGAGACCCAGTACTTC
CDR3aa: CASSMVAVQETQYF

d_gene: TRBD2
len: 14
j_gene: TRBJ2-3
v_gene: TRBV27
abundance: NA
CDR3nt: TGTGCCAGCGGGGAGCGGGAGACCACAGATACGCAGTATTTT
CDR3aa: CASGERETTDTQYF

d_gene: NA
len: 14
j_gene: TRBJ2-7
v_gene: TRBV7-9
abundance: NA
CDR3nt: TGTGCCAGCAGCTTAGGGACTTCCTCCTACGAGCAGTACTTC
CDR3aa: CASSLGTSSYEQYF

d_gene: TRBD2
len: 15
j_gene: TRBJ2-7
v_gene: TRBV28
abundance: NA
CDR3nt: TGTGCCAGCAGTTTGGGACTAGCGGGACCCTACGAGCAGTACTTC
CDR3aa: CASSLGLAGPYEQYF

d_gene: NA
len: 18
j_gene: TRBJ2-1
v_gene: TRBV15
abundance: NA
CDR3nt: TGTGCCACCAGCAGAGATGGGACACGAGGGGGGTTTGGCAATGAGCAGTTCTTC
CDR3aa: CATSRDGTRGGFGNEQFF

d_gene: TRBD2
len: 16
j_gene: TRBJ2-1
v_gene: TRBV7-3
abundance: NA
CDR3nt: TGTGCCAGCAGCTCCGACGGACTAGCGGGACACAATGAGCAGTTCTTC
CDR3aa: CASSSDGLAGHNEQFF

d_gene: NA
len: 14
j_gene: TRBJ2-7
v_gene: TRBV27
abundance: NA
CDR3nt: TGTGCCAGCAGCACCGGGACCAAAGACTACGAGCAGTACTTC
CDR3aa: CASSTGTKDYEQYF

d_gene: NA
len: 12
j_gene: TRBJ1-1
v_gene: TRBV7-9
abundance: NA
CDR3nt: TGTGCCAGCAGCTTACAGGGAATTGAAGCTTTCTTT
CDR3aa: CASSLQGIEAFF

d_gene: NA
len: 13
j_gene: TRBJ2-7
v_gene: TRBV27
abundance: once
CDR3nt: TGTGCCAGCAGCCCGACTAGTGGGTACGAGCAGTACTTC
CDR3aa: CASSPTSGYEQYF

d_gene: NA
len: 14
j_gene: TRBJ1-1
v_gene: TRBV7-6
abundance: NA
CDR3nt: TGTGCCAGCAGCTCGACAGCACGGAACACTGAAGCTTTCTTT
CDR3aa: CASSSTARNTEAFF

d_gene: NA
len: 11
j_gene: TRBJ1-1
v_gene: TRBV6-1
abundance: NA
CDR3nt: TGTGCCAGCAGTGGGGAGGTAGAAGCTTTCTTT
CDR3aa: CASSGEVEAFF

d_gene: NA
len: 12
j_gene: TRBJ2-7
v_gene: TRBV27
abundance: NA
CDR3nt: TGTGCCAGCAGCCTATTAGGTAACGAGCAGTACTTC
CDR3aa: CASSLLGNEQYF

d_gene: NA
len: 14
j_gene: TRBJ1-1
v_gene: TRBV6-5
abundance: NA
CDR3nt: TGTGCCAGCAGTCTCTGGCCGGGGAACACTGAAGCTTTCTTT
CDR3aa: CASSLWPGNTEAFF

d_gene: TRBD2
len: 18
j_gene: TRBJ2-7
v_gene: TRBV5-4
abundance: NA
CDR3nt: TGTGCCAGCAGCTTATCTAGCGGGAGGGCCTTAAGCTCCTACGAGCAGTACTTC
CDR3aa: CASSLSSGRALSSYEQYF

d_gene: NA
len: 15
j_gene: TRBJ2-7
v_gene: TRBV27
abundance: NA
CDR3nt: TGTGCCAGCAGTTTTACCCGGGACACTACCTACGAGCAGTACTTC
CDR3aa: CASSFTRDTTYEQYF

d_gene: TRBD2
len: 15
j_gene: TRBJ2-1
v_gene: TRBV19
abundance: NA
CDR3nt: TGTGCCAGTAGTATCGGGACTAGCGGGAGCAATGAGCAGTTCTTC
CDR3aa: CASSIGTSGSNEQFF

d_gene: TRBD2
len: 14
j_gene: TRBJ2-1
v_gene: TRBV6-5
abundance: NA
CDR3nt: TGTGCCAGCAACACCGGGACTAGCAGCGATGAGCAGTTCTTC
CDR3aa: CASNTGTSSDEQFF

d_gene: NA
len: 13
j_gene: TRBJ2-7
v_gene: TRBV28
abundance: NA
CDR3nt: TGTGCCAGCAGCTGGACAGTGGCCTACGAGCAGTACTTC
CDR3aa: CASSWTVAYEQYF

d_gene: TRBD2
len: 15
j_gene: TRBJ2-7
v_gene: TRBV19
abundance: NA
CDR3nt: TGTGCCAGTAGTATACGGGAGGCGGTCGCGTACGAGCAGTACTTC
CDR3aa: CASSIREAVAYEQYF